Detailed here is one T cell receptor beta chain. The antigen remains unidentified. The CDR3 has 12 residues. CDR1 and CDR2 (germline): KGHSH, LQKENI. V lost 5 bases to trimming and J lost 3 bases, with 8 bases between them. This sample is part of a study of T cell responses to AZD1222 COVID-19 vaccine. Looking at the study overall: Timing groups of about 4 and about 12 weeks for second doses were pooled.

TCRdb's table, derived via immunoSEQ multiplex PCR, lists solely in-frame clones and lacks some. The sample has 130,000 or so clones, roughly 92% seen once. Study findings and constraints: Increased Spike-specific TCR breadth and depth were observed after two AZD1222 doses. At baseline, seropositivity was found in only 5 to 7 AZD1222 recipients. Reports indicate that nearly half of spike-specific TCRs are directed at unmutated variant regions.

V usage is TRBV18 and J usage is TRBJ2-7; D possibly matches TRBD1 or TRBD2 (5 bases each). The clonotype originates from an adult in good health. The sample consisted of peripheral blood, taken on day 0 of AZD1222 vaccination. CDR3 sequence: CASSGGLYEQYF. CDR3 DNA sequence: TGTGCCAGCTCAGGGGGTCTCTACGAGCAGTACTTC.